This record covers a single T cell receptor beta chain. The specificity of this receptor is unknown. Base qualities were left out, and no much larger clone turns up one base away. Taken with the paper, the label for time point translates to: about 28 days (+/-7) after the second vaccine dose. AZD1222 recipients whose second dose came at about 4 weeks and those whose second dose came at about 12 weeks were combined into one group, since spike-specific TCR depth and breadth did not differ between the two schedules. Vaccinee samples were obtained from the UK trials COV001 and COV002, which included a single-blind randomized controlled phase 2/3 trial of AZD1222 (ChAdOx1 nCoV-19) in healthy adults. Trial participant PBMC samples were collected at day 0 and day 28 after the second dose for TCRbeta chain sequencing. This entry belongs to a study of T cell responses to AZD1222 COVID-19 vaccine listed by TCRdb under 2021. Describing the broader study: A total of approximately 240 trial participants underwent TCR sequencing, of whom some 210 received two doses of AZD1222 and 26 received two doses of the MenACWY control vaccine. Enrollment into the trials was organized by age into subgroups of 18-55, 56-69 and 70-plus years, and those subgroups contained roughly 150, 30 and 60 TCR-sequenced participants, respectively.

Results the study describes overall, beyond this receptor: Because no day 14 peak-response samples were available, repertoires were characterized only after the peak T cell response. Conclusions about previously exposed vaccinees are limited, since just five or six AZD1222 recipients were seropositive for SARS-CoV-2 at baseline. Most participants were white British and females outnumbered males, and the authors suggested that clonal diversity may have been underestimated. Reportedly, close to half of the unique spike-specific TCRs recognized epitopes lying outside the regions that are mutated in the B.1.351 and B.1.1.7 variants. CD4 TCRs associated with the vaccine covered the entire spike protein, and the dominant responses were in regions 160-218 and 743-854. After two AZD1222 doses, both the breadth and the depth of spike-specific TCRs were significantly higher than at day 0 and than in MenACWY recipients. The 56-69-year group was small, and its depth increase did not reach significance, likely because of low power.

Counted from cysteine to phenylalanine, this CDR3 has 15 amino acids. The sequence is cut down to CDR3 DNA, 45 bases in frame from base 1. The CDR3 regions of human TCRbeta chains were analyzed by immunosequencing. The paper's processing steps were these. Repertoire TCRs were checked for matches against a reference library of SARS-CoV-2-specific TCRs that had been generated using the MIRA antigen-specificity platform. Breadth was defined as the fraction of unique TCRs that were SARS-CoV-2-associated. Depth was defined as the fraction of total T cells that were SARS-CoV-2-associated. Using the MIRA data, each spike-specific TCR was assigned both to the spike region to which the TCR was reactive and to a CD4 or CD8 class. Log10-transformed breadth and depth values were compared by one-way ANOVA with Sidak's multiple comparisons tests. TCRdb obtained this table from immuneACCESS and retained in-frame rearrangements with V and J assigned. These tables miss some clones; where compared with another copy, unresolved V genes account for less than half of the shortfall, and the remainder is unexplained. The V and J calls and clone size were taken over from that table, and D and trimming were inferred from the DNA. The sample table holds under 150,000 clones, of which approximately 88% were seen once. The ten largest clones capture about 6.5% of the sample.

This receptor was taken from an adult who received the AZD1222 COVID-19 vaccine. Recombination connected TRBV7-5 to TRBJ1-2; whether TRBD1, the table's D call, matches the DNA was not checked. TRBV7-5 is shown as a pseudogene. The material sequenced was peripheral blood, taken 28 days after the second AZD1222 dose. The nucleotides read TGTGCCAGAAGCTTAGGGACAACATTAGACTATGGCTACACCTTC. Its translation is CARSLGTTLDYGYTF.